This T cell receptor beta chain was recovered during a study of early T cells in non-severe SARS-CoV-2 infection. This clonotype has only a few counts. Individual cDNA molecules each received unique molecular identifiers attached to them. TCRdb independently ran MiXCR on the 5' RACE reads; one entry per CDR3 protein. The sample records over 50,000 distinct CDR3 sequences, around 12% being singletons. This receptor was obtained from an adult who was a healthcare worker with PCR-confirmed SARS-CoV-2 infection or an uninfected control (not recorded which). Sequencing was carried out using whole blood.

The CDR3, as DNA: TGTGCCAGCAGTTTATCGGCTAGCGGGAGGGCCCCACAGTTCTTC. Translating gives CASSLSASGRAPQFF. This chain connects TRBV27 to TRBJ2-1, with 12 bases that match TRBD2. Germline loops: CDR1 MNHEY, CDR2 SMNVEV (reference sequence). The CDR3 runs 15 residues. The junction had 7 bases not matched to a gene; V was cut back by 0 bases and J by 13 bases.